The 15 T cell receptor beta chains below come from one sample, sequenced in a study of cytomegalovirus exposure and HLA in healthy donors. The PCR was carried out with 60 Vbeta primers and 13 Jbeta primers. The repertoire was sequenced with immunoSEQ multiplex PCR; TCRdb's copy has only in-frame clones and lacks some. Here the sample spans around 190,000 clones, around 82% being singletons. The material sequenced was PBMCs. The receptors here all came from a woman under 40 in good health and CMV-seronegative.

Points on this clone: The junction departs from germline at one end; a sequencing error may be responsible. V is TRBV5-1 and J is TRBJ2-5; weak D call: TRBD2 (5 bases). Germline assignment: CDR1 SGHRS and CDR2 YFSETQ. The CDR3 consists of 14 residues. DNA for the CDR3: TGCGCCACCAGCGGTGGGGAGATCCAAGAGACCCAGTACTTC. Protein: CATSGGEIQETQYF.

This clone came up a few times. The chain links TRBV30 to TRBJ1-2, with a possible D match to TRBD1 (5 bases). CDR3 length: 14 residues. The V end was cut by 3 bases, the J end by 4 bases, with 15 bases between. The V gene's germline CDR1 is GTSNPN and CDR2 SVGIG (reference sequence). CDR3 DNA: TGTGCCTGGAGGATTCCAGGGACTCCCTATGGCTACACCTTC. This codes for CAWRIPGTPYGYTF.

The V gene is TRBV10-3, the J gene TRBJ2-5, with unresolved D. The germline V and J ends were trimmed by 4 bases and 1 base, with 4 bases remaining between them. This CDR3 has 12 residues. Per germline, CDR1 ENHRY and CDR2 SYGVKD. CDR3 sequence: CAISASQETQYF. In DNA form, the CDR3 reads TGTGCCATCAGTGCCAGCCAAGAGACCCAGTACTTC.

J is TRBJ1-2 and V is TRBV7-9; weak D call: TRBD1 (6 bases). Germline lookup yields CDR1 SEHNR and CDR2 FQNEAQ (reference sequence). V was trimmed by 5 bases and J by 4 bases, leaving 11 bases between them. The CDR3 extends over 13 amino acids. The CDR3 is CASSQTGFYGYTF. CDR3 in DNA: TGTGCCAGCAGCCAGACAGGCTTCTATGGCTACACCTTC.

This chain uses TRBV18 with TRBJ1-1; 10 bases are shared with TRBD1. V lost 1 base and J lost 7; bases outside the gene matches: 9. CDR1 is KGHSH and CDR2 is LQKENI in the germline V gene. The CDR3 spans 16 residues. This chain's CDR3 is CASSPRLGTGVGEAFF. CDR3 bases: TGTGCCAGCTCACCACGACTAGGGACAGGGGTGGGTGAAGCTTTCTTT.

The chain recombines TRBV5-6 with TRBJ1-2; possibly TRBD1 for D (5 bases). V shed 4 bases and J shed 8 bases, with 21 bases lying between them. CDR1 SGHDT and CDR2 YYEEEE come from the germline V gene. The CDR3 is 15 amino acids. CDR3 nucleotide sequence: TGTGCCAGCAGCGCGCGAGGAATAGGGGTGAAAGGCTACACCTTC. It is translated as CASSARGIGVKGYTF.

This clone was seen only a few times. The rearrangement links TRBV4-1 to TRBJ2-3; 7 bases are shared with TRBD2. CDR3 length equals 18 residues. V shed 4 bases and J 0 bases; nucleotides not matched to a gene: 13. CDR1 is MGHRA and CDR2 is YSYEKL in the germline V gene. CDR3 sequence: CASSPRGVLAPSTDTQYF. The CDR3 DNA reads TGCGCCAGCAGCCCACGGGGGGTGTTGGCCCCTAGCACAGATACGCAGTATTTT.

J is TRBJ2-1 and V is TRBV6-6; 11 bases fit TRBD2. V lost 5 bases and J lost 7; bases outside the gene matches: 7. CDR3 length equals 15 residues. Germline CDR1 reads MNHNY; CDR2 reads SVGAGI (reference sequence). The CDR3 loop reads CASSPLAGAPNEQFF. The CDR3 coding sequence is TGTGCCAGCAGTCCACTAGCGGGGGCCCCGAATGAGCAGTTCTTC.

The count of this clone is one. The DNA of the CDR3 is TGTGCCAGCACTAGTAGACAGGGACGGTCCTACGAGCAGTACTTC. It encodes CASTSRQGRSYEQYF. This sequence joins TRBV6-1 and TRBJ2-7; 7 bases align to TRBD1. CDR1 and CDR2 (germline): MNHNS, SASEGT. The CDR3 totals 15 residues. Trimming removed 7 bases from V and 1 base from J; junction bases left unmatched: 10.

This chain joins TRBV27 and TRBJ2-3; 7 bases align to TRBD1. CDR1 and CDR2 (germline): MNHEY, SMNVEV (reference sequence). The CDR3 sequence is 14 residues long. The ends lost 8 bases at V and 6 bases at J; junction bases unmatched: 11. This CDR3 is CASLTYRGYDTQYF. CDR3 DNA: TGTGCCAGCCTCACGTACAGGGGATACGATACGCAGTATTTT.

This clone turned up a few times. This chain connects TRBV10-2 to TRBJ2-7, with 11 bases matching TRBD1. Germline V gene data show CDR1 as WSHSY and CDR2 as SAAADI. This CDR3 region has 15 residues. V was pared by 9 bases and J by 6 bases, with 13 bases of the junction left unmatched. The DNA of the CDR3 is TGCGCCAGTTGGGCTTCCGGGACAGGGGGTATCGAGCAGTACTTC. Its protein product is CASWASGTGGIEQYF.

The chain carries TRBV29-1 and TRBJ2-3, with D perhaps matching TRBD2 (5 bases). V was clipped by 4 bases and J by 5 bases, with 13 bases between them. The CDR3 has 13 amino acids. CDR1 and CDR2 (germline): SQVTM, ANQGSEA. DNA for the CDR3: TGCAGCGTTGGGGGTGACCGGGAAGATACGCAGTATTTT. Translation: CSVGGDREDTQYF.

The chain recombines TRBV28 with TRBJ2-7; tentatively, D is TRBD2 (5 bases). The CDR3 is 14 amino acids. Germline V gene data show CDR1 as MDHEN and CDR2 as SYDVKM. V shed 4 bases and J shed 4 bases, with 14 bases lying between them. This CDR3 is CASSYPGSSYEQYF. The DNA of the CDR3 is TGTGCCAGCAGTTATCCGGGGAGCTCGTACGAGCAGTACTTC.

The genes are TRBV5-5 and TRBJ2-7, with 8 bases lining up with TRBD2. With 4 bases clipped from V and 0 bases from J, the junction kept 6 bases outside the gene matches. The CDR3 runs to 15 residues. In germline, CDR1 is SGHKS, CDR2 YYEKEE (reference sequence). The chain's CDR3 is CASSEGLAGSYEQYF. As DNA, the CDR3 is TGTGCCAGCAGCGAGGGGCTAGCGGGCTCCTACGAGCAGTACTTC.

V gene TRBV6-5 combines with J gene TRBJ1-1; D possibly corresponds to TRBD1 (5 bases). V lost 6 bases and J 10 bases, leaving 18 bases between the germline ends. The CDR3 has 13 amino acids. Germline values: CDR1 MNHEY, CDR2 SVGAGI. The CDR3 region is CASRKRSGALAFF. As DNA, the CDR3 is TGTGCCAGCAGAAAAAGGTCTGGGGCCCTAGCTTTCTTT.